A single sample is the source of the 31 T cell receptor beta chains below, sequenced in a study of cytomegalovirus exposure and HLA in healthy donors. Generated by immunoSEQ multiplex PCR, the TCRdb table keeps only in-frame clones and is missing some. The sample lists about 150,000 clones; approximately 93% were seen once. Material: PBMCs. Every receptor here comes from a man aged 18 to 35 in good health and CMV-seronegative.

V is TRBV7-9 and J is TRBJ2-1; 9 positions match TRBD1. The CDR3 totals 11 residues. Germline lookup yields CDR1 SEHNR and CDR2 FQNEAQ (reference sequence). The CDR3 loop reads CGTGAHNEQFF. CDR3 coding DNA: TGTGGGACAGGGGCCCACAATGAGCAGTTCTTC.

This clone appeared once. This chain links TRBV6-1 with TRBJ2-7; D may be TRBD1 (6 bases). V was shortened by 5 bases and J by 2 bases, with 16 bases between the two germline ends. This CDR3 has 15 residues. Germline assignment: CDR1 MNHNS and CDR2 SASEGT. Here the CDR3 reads CASSTGIRLAYEQYF. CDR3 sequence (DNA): TGTGCCAGCAGTACAGGGATAAGGCTTGCCTACGAGCAGTACTTC.

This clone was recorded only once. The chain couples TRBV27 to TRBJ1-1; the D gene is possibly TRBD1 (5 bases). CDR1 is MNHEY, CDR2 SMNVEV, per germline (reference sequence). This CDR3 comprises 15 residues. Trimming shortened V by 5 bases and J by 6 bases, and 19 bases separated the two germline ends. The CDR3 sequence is CASSGTGSRGPEAFF. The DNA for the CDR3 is TGTGCCAGCAGTGGGACTGGGAGCCGAGGCCCTGAAGCTTTCTTT.

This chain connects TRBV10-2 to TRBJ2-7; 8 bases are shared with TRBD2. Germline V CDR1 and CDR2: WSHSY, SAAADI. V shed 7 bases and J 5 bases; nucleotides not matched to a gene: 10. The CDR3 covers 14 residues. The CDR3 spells CASKAGLVPHEQYV. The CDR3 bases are TGCGCCAGCAAAGCGGGACTAGTTCCCCACGAGCAGTACGTC.

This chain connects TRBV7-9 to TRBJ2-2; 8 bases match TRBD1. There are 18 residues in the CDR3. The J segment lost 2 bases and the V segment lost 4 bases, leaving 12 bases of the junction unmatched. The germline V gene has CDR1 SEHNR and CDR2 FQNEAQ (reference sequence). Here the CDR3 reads CASSSPGGGDKNTGELFF. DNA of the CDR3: TGTGCCAGCAGCTCGCCAGGGGGCGGGGACAAAAACACCGGGGAGCTGTTTTTT.

The CDR3: CASSSIRTSGGYEQYV. The CDR3 DNA reads as TGTGCCAGCAGTTCGATCAGGACTAGCGGGGGCTACGAGCAGTACGTC. This chain joins TRBV6-5 and TRBJ2-7, with 13 positions matching TRBD2. This CDR3 is built from 16 residues. Losses at the gene ends were 4 bases for V and 3 bases for J; bases not matched to a gene: 6. Germline V gene lookup returns CDR1 MNHEY and CDR2 SVGAGI.

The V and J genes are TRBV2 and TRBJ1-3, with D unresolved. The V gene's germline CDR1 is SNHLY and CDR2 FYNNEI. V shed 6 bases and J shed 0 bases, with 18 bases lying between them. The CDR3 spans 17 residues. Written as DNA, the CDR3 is TGTGCCAGCAGCTGGACTGCCGATGGGTACTCTGGAAACACCATATATTTT. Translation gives CASSWTADGYSGNTIYF.

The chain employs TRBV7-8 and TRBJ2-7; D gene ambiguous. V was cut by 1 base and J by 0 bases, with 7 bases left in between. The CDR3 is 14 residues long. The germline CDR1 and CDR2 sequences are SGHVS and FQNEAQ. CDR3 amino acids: CASSLDTISYEQYF. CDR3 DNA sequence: TGTGCCAGCAGCTTAGACACGATCTCCTACGAGCAGTACTTC.

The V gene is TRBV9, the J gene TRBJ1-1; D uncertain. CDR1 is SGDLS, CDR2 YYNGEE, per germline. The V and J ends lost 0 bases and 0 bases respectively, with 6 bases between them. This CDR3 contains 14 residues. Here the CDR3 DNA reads TGTGCCAGCAGCGTAGGAGCTATGAACACTGAAGCTTTCTTT. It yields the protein CASSVGAMNTEAFF.

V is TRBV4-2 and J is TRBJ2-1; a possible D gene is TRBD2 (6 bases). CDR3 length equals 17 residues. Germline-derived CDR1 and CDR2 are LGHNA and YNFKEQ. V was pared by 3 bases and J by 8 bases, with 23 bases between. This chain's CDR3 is CASSQEGNGVGIHEQFF. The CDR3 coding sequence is TGTGCCAGCAGCCAGGAGGGGAATGGGGTTGGGATCCATGAGCAGTTCTTC.

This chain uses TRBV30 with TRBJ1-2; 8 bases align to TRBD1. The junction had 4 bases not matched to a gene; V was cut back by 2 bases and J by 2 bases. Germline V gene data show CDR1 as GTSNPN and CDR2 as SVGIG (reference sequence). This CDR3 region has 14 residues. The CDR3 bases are TGTGCCTGGAGTTCAGGGGGCGGGAACTATGGCTACACCTTC. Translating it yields CAWSSGGGNYGYTF.

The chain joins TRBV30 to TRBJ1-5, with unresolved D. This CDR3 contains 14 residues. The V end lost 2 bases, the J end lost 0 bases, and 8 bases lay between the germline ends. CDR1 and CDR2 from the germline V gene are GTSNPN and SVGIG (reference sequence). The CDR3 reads CAWSSGGSNQPQHF. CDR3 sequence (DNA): TGTGCCTGGAGTTCGGGTGGTAGCAATCAGCCCCAGCATTTT.

The CDR3 sequence is CASSVASGNTIYF. CDR3 DNA sequence: TGTGCCAGCAGCGTAGCTAGTGGAAACACCATATATTTT. V is TRBV9 and J is TRBJ1-3; D not certain. The CDR3 contains 13 residues. V was cut by 0 bases and J by 3 bases, with 4 bases left in between. Germline V CDR1 and CDR2: SGDLS, YYNGEE.

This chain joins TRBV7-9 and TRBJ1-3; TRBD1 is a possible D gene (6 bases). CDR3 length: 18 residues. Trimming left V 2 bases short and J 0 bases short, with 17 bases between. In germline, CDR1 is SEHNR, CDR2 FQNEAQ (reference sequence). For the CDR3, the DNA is TGTGCCAGCAGCTTATCGCCAGGGGCAGGGAGCTCTGGAAACACCATATATTTT. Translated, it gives CASSLSPGAGSSGNTIYF.

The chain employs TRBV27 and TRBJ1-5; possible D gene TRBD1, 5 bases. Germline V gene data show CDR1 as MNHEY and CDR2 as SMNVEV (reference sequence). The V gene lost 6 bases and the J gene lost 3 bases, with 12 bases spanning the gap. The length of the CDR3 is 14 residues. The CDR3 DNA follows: TGTGCCAGCAGAACCGACAGCAACAATCAGCCCCAGCATTTT. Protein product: CASRTDSNNQPQHF.

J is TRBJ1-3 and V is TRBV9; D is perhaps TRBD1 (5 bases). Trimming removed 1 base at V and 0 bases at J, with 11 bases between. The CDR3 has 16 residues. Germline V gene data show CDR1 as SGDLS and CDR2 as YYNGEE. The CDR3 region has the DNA TGTGCCAGCAGCGTACTTGACAGTAACTCTGGAAACACCATATATTTT. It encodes CASSVLDSNSGNTIYF.

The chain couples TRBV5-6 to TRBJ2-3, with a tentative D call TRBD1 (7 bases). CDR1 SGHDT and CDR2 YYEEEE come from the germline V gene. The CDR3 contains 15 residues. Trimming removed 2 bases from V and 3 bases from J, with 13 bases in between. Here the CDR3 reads CASSLGLQGTDTQYF. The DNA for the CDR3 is TGTGCCAGCAGCTTAGGACTACAGGGGACAGATACGCAGTATTTT.

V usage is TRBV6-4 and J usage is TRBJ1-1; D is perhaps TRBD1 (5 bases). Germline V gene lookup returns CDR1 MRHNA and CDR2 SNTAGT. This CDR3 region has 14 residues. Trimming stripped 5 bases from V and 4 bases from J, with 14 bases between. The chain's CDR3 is CASSQNQGGTEAFF. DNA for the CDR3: TGTGCCAGCAGTCAGAACCAGGGTGGCACTGAAGCTTTCTTT.

For the CDR3, the DNA is TGTGCCTGGAACCGGGGACAGGGACAAGAGACCCAGTACTTC. Translated, it gives CAWNRGQGQETQYF. The genes are TRBV30 and TRBJ2-5, with 9 bases identical to TRBD1. The J segment lost 2 bases and the V segment lost 4 bases, leaving 5 bases of the junction unmatched. The CDR3 is made up of 14 amino acids. The germline V gene has CDR1 GTSNPN and CDR2 SVGIG (reference sequence).

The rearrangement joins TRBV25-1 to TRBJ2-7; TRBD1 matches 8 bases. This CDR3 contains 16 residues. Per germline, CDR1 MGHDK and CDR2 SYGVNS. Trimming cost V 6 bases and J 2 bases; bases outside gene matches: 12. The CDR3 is CASRDRERIIAYEQYV. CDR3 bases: TGTGCCAGCAGGGACAGGGAGAGGATAATAGCCTACGAGCAGTACGTC.

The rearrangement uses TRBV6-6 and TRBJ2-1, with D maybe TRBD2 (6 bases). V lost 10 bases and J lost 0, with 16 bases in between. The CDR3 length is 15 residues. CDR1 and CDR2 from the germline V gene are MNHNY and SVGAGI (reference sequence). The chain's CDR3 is CATSSASSSYNEQFF. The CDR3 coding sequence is TGTGCCACCTCTAGCGCTTCGAGCTCCTACAATGAGCAGTTCTTC.

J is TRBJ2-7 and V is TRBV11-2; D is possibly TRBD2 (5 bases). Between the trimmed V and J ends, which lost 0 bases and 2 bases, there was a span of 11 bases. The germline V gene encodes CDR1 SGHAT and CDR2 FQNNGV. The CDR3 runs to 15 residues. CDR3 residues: CASSLERVSPYEQYF. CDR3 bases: TGTGCCAGCAGCTTAGAGAGGGTGTCGCCCTACGAGCAGTACTTC.

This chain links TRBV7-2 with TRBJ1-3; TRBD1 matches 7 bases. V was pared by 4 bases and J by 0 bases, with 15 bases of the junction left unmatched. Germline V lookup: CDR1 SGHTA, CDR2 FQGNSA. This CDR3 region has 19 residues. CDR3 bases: TGTGCCAGCAGCTCCCCCGGGACAGAGGTCCTGAGCTCTGGAAACACCATATATTTT. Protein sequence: CASSSPGTEVLSSGNTIYF.

For the CDR3, the DNA is TGTGCCAGCAGCTTAGCGTTCCGGGGCACTGAAGCTTTCTTT. Its protein is CASSLAFRGTEAFF. The chain employs TRBV7-9 and TRBJ1-1; unclear D gene. Germline CDR1 SEHNR, CDR2 FQNEAQ (reference sequence). The V end lost 0 bases, the J end lost 4 bases, and 9 bases lay between the germline ends. CDR3 length: 14 amino acids.

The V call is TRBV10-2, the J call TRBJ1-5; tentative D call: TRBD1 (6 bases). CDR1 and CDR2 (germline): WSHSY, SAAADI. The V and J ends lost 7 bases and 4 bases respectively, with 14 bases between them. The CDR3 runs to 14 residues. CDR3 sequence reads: CASNTGLGNQPQHF. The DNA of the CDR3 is TGCGCCAGCAACACAGGGTTGGGGAATCAGCCCCAGCATTTT.

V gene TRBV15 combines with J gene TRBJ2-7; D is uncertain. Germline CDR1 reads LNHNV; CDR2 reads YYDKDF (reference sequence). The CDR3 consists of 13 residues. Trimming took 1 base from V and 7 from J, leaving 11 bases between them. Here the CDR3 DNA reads TGTGCCACCAGCAGAGGCGTCCGCTTTGAGCAGTACTTC. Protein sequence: CATSRGVRFEQYF.

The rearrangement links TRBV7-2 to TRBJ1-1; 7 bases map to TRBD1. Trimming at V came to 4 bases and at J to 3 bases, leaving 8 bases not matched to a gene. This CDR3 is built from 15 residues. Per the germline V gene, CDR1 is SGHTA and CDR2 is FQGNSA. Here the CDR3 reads CASSYRQGRDTEAFF. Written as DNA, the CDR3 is TGTGCCAGCAGCTATAGACAGGGACGTGACACTGAAGCTTTCTTT.

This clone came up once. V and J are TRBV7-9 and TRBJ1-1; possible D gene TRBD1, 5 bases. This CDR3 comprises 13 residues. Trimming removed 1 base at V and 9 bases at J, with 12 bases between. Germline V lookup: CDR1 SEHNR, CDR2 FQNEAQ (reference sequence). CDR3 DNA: TGTGCCAGCAGCTTAGGTACAGGTAGAAAAGCTTTCTTT. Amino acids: CASSLGTGRKAFF.

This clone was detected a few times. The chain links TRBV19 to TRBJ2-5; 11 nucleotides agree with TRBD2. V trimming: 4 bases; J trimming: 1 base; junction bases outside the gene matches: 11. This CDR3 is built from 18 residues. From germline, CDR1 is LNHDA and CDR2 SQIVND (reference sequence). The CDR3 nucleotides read TGTGCCAGTAGTAAGCATAGCGGGAGGGCTTCGGCCCAAGAGACCCAGTACTTC. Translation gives CASSKHSGRASAQETQYF.

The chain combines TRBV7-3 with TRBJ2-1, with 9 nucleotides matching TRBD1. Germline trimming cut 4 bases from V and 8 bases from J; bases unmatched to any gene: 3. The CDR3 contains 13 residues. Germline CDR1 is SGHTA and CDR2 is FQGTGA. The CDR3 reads CASSSGTGYEQFF. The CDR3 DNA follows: TGTGCCAGCAGCTCCGGGACAGGGTATGAGCAGTTCTTC.

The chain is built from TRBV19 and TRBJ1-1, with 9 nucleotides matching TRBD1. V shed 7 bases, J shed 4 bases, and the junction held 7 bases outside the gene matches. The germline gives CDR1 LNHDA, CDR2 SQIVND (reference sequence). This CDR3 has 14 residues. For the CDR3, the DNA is TGTGCCAGTACCCAACAACAGGGGGCCACTGAAGCTTTCTTT. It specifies CASTQQQGATEAFF.